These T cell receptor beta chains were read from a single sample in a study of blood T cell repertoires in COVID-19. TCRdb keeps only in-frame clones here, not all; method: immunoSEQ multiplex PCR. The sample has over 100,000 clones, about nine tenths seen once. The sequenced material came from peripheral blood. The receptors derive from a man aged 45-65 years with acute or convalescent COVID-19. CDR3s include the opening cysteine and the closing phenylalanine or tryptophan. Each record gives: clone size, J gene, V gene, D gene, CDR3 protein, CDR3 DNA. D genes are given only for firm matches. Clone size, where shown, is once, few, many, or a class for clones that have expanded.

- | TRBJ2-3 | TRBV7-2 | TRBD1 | CASRSQGGTDTQYF | TGTGCCAGCAGGTCACAGGGGGGCACAGATACGCAGTATTTT
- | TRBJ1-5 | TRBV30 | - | CAWSGRGGNQPQHF | TGTGCCTGGAGCGGTAGGGGCGGCAATCAGCCCCAGCATTTT
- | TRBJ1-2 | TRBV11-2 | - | CASSNRNYGYTF | TGTGCCAGCAGCAACAGGAACTATGGCTACACCTTC
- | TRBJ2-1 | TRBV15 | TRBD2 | CATSRGLAGDWVAFF | TGTGCCACCAGCAGGGGACTAGCGGGAGATTGGGTGGCGTTCTTC
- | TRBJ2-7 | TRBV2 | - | CASTAAYEQYF | TGTGCCAGCACGGCGGCCTACGAGCAGTACTTC
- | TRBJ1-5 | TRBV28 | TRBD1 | CASSLEEGWGQGLNQPQHF | TGTGCCAGCAGTTTAGAGGAAGGGTGGGGACAGGGCCTTAATCAGCCCCAGCATTTT
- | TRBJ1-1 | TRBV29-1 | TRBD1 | CSAQGQGVLAFF | TGCAGCGCCCAGGGACAGGGCGTTCTAGCTTTCTTT
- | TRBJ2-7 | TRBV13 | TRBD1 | CASSYVTGQGGEQYF | TGTGCCAGCAGCTATGTGACCGGACAGGGCGGAGAGCAGTACTTC
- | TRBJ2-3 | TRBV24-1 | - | CATSDSGQITDTQYF | TGTGCCACCAGTGATTCGGGACAAATCACAGATACGCAGTATTTT
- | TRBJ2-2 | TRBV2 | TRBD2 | CASSTSDGTGELFF | TGTGCCAGCAGTACTAGCGACGGCACCGGGGAGCTGTTTTTT
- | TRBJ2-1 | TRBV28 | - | CASSLRQGSSYNEQFF | TGTGCCAGCAGTTTAAGGCAGGGAAGCTCCTACAATGAGCAGTTCTTC
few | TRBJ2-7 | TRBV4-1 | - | CASSQVDNEQYF | TGCGCCAGCAGCCAAGTCGACAACGAGCAGTACTTC
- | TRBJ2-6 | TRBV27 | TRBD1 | CASSLSAGGFSGANVLTF | TGTGCCAGCAGTTTATCGGCAGGGGGATTCTCTGGGGCCAACGTCCTGACTTTC
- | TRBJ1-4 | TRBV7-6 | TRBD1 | CASSQRTGWEEKLFF | TGTGCCAGCAGCCAAAGGACAGGGTGGGAGGAAAAACTGTTTTTT
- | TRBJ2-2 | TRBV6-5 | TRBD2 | CASRPSGKSGELFF | TGTGCCAGCAGACCTAGCGGGAAAAGCGGGGAGCTGTTTTTT
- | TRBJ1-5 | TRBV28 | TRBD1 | CASSRTGNQPQHF | TGTGCCAGCAGTAGGACAGGGAACCAGCCCCAGCATTTT
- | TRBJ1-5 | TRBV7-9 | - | CASSKSGSANQPQHF | TGTGCCAGCAGCAAAAGCGGCAGCGCCAATCAGCCCCAGCATTTT
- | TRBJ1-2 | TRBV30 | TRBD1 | CAWSPGQGAGGYTF | TGTGCCTGGAGTCCCGGACAGGGGGCGGGGGGCTACACCTTC
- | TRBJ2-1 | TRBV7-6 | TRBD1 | CASTPDGDRGDEQFF | TGTGCCAGCACCCCCGATGGGGACAGGGGAGATGAGCAGTTCTTC
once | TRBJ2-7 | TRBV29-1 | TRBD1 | CSVTGTGGREQYF | TGCAGCGTTACCGGGACAGGGGGCCGCGAGCAGTACTTC
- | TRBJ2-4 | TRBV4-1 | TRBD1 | CASSQFKDRGQNIQYF | TGCGCCAGCAGCCAATTTAAGGACAGGGGGCAAAACATTCAGTACTTC
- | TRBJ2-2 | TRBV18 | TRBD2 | CASSPGGLAGANTGELFF | TGTGCCAGCTCACCCGGAGGACTAGCGGGGGCGAACACCGGGGAGCTGTTTTTT
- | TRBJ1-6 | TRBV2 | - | CASSVGTHFDSPLHF | TGTGCCAGCAGCGTGGGGACACACTTTGATTCACCCCTCCACTTT
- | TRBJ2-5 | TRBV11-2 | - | CASNAGHSMGGRARETQYF | TGTGCCAGCAACGCCGGGCATTCGATGGGAGGCAGGGCTCGGGAGACCCAGTACTTC
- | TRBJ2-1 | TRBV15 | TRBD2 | CATSAAGGLAGGGEQFF | TGTGCCACCAGCGCCGCCGGAGGACTAGCGGGAGGGGGTGAGCAGTTCTTC
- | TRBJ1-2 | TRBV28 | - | CASNGVYGYTF | TGTGCCAGCAACGGAGTCTATGGCTACACCTTC
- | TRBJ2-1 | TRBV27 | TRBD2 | CASSLWTSGRNEQFF | TGTGCCAGCAGTTTGTGGACTAGCGGGAGGAATGAGCAGTTCTTC
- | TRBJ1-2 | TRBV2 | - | CASRQDAVGGYTF | TGTGCCAGCAGACAGGACGCCGTGGGTGGCTACACCTTC
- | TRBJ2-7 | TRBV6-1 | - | CASSVYSGPYEQYF | TGTGCCAGCAGTGTCTATAGCGGCCCCTACGAGCAGTACTTC
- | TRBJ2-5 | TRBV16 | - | CASSQTGETQYF | TGTGCCAGCAGCCAAACGGGTGAGACCCAGTACTTC
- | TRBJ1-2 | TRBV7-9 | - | CASSFGEGGYTF | TGTGCCAGCAGCTTTGGCGAGGGCGGCTACACCTTC
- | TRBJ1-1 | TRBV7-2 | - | CASSLAGAGPRNTEAFF | TGTGCCAGCAGCTTAGCGGGGGCTGGGCCAAGGAACACTGAAGCTTTCTTT
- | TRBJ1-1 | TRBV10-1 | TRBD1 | CASSESTGYRNEAFF | TGCGCCAGCAGTGAGTCGACAGGGTATCGTAATGAAGCTTTCTTT
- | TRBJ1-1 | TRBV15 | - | CATSRDSRALDLEAFF | TGTGCCACCAGCAGAGATTCGAGAGCTCTAGATCTTGAAGCTTTCTTT
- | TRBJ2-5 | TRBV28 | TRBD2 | CATLSPAGMETQYF | TGTGCCACCTTAAGTCCAGCGGGAATGGAGACCCAGTACTTC
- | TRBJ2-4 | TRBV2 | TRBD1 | CASSEALYRGPLAKNIQYF | TGTGCCAGCAGTGAAGCACTTTACAGGGGGCCTCTAGCCAAAAACATTCAGTACTTC
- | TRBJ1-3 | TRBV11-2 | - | CASSLGGNPGF | TGTGCCAGCAGCTTAGGAGGGAACCCGGGCTTT
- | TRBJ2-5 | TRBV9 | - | CASQGGSETQYF | TGTGCCAGCCAGGGGGGTTCTGAGACCCAGTACTTC
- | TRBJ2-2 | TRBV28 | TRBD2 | CASSYPPGLAGGYTGELFF | TGTGCCAGCAGTTACCCCCCGGGACTAGCGGGAGGATACACCGGGGAGCTGTTTTTT
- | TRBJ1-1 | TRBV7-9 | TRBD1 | CASSFDRGRLREAFF | TGTGCCAGCAGCTTCGACAGGGGGCGCTTACGCGAAGCTTTCTTT
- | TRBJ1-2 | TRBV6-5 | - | CASSRVDGYTF | TGTGCCAGCAGCAGGGTGGATGGCTACACCTTC
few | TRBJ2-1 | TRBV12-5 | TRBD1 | CASGLWGLGQGEQFF | TGTGCTAGTGGTTTGTGGGGTTTAGGACAGGGTGAGCAGTTCTTC
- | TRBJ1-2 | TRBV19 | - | CASSISVYGYTF | TGTGCCAGTAGTATATCAGTGTATGGCTACACCTTC
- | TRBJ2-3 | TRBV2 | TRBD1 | CASSGEGARADTQYF | TGTGCCAGCAGCGGTGAGGGGGCGCGGGCGGATACGCAGTATTTT
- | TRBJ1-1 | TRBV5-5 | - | CASSLDPGMNTEAFF | TGTGCCAGCAGCTTGGATCCAGGAATGAACACTGAAGCTTTCTTT
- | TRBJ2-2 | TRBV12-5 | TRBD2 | CASGTSSGTATGELFF | TGTGCTAGTGGTACCTCTAGCGGGACAGCCACCGGGGAGCTGTTTTTT
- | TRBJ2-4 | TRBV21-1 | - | CASTIMEPGRNIQYF | TGTGCCAGCACCATCATGGAACCGGGGAGAAACATTCAGTACTTC
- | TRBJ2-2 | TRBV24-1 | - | CATSDPLNTGELFF | TGTGCCACCAGTGATCCCCTTAACACCGGGGAGCTGTTTTTT
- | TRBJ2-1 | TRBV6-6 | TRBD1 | CASSYGRRDRAPEQFF | TGTGCCAGCAGTTACGGGCGCCGGGACAGGGCTCCTGAGCAGTTCTTC
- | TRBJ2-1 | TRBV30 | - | CAWNSGSGLSEQFF | TGTGCCTGGAACTCTGGGAGTGGATTGAGTGAGCAGTTCTTC
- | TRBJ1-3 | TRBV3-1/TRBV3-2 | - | CASSQDRGNTIYF | TGTGCCAGCAGCCAAGATAGAGGAAACACCATATATTTT
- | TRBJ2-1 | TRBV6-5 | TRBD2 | CATGRYEQFF | TGTGCCACCGGGAGGTATGAGCAGTTCTTC
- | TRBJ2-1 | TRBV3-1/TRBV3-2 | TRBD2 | CASSQLVAGGSNEQFF | TGTGCCAGCAGCCAGTTGGTAGCGGGAGGATCCAATGAGCAGTTCTTC